The 27 T cell receptor beta chains in this list originate from one sample, sequenced in a study of human T cells and chemical hapten exposure. In TCRdb, the RACE reads were re-called with MiXCR into one record per CDR3 protein. Among some 91,000 distinct CDR3 sequences listed, around 11% were seen once. The time point was: patch test 1, 2 weeks after DPC sensitization. The treatment: therapeutic diphenylcyclopropenone sensitization with weekly scalp DPC. Sequenced material: whole blood, taken in connection with sensitization to the hapten diphenylcyclopropenone (DPC). Source of these receptors: a woman in her forties with alopecia areata. Some clones in this sample may be carry-over from other donors' samples.

This chain joins TRBV2 and TRBJ2-7, with TRBD2 matching 7 bases. Germline values: CDR1 SNHLY, CDR2 FYNNEI. This CDR3 has 14 residues. The V gene end was trimmed by 6 bases and the J gene end by 6 bases; junction bases not matched to a gene: 11. The CDR3 DNA reads TGTGCCAGCAGAACCTATGGACTAGGATCCGAGCAGTACTTC. Translation: CASRTYGLGSEQYF.

The chain employs TRBV2 and TRBJ2-2; D gene unclear. The CDR3 loop spans 11 amino acids. V lost 6 bases and J lost 5, with 4 bases in between. Germline CDR1 is SNHLY and CDR2 is FYNNEI. For the CDR3, the DNA is TGTGCCAGCAGGGAGACCGGGGAGCTGTTTTTT. Its protein product is CASRETGELFF.

This clonotype was seen ten or more times. The genes are TRBV4-1 and TRBJ2-2, with unresolved D. Germline assignment: CDR1 MGHRA and CDR2 YSYEKL. Trimming took off 1 base at V and 0 bases at J, with 9 bases between the two ends. This CDR3 is 16 amino acids long. The CDR3 region has the DNA TGCGCCAGCAGCCAAGCCTCCGGACCGAACACCGGGGAGCTGTTTTTT. Its protein is CASSQASGPNTGELFF.

This clonotype was counted a few times. The V gene is TRBV18, the J gene TRBJ1-5, with D possibly TRBD1 on 5 matching bases. This CDR3 has 13 residues. Germline V gives CDR1 KGHSH, CDR2 LQKENI. Trimming removed 6 bases from V and 3 bases from J, with 9 bases in between. The CDR3: CASSQGTNQPQHF. CDR3 in DNA: TGTGCCAGCTCGCAGGGCACCAATCAGCCCCAGCATTTT.

This clonotype was seen a handful of times. CDR3 region: CSSDPGGGEQFF. The CDR3 DNA reads as TGCAGTTCGGACCCAGGGGGCGGTGAGCAGTTCTTC. J is TRBJ2-1 and V is TRBV29-1; 8 nucleotides match TRBD1. Germline assignment: CDR1 SQVTM and CDR2 ANQGSEA. CDR3 length equals 12 residues.

The chain is built from TRBV7-2 and TRBJ2-5, with 15 nucleotides matching TRBD2. There are 16 residues in the CDR3. Germline V gene lookup returns CDR1 SGHTA and CDR2 FQGNSA. With 1 base clipped from V and 4 bases from J, the junction kept 1 base outside the gene matches. CDR3 sequence: CASSLEGLAGGETQYF. CDR3 nucleotide sequence: TGTGCCAGCAGCTTAGAGGGACTAGCGGGAGGAGAGACCCAGTACTTC.

This chain links TRBV29-1 with TRBJ2-7, with D tentatively TRBD1 or TRBD2 (5 bases each). The CDR3 has 14 residues. Germline V gives CDR1 SQVTM, CDR2 ANQGSEA. Trimming took 2 bases from V and 5 from J, leaving 16 bases between them. CDR3 DNA sequence: TGCAGCGTTGAAAAGCGGCAGGGTTCCAACGAGCAGTACTTC. It yields the protein CSVEKRQGSNEQYF.

This clonotype was seen many times. The CDR3 loop reads CASSYGWNEKLFF. In nucleotides, the CDR3 is TGTGCCAGCAGTTACGGGTGGAATGAAAAACTGTTTTTT. This chain joins TRBV6-5 and TRBJ1-4; D is ambiguous. The CDR3 covers 13 residues. Trimming stripped 2 bases from V and 5 bases from J, with 6 bases between. Germline V gene lookup returns CDR1 MNHEY and CDR2 SVGAGI.

The sample holds many counts of this clonotype. The rearrangement links TRBV29-1 to TRBJ2-7; 9 bases fit TRBD1. The CDR3 sequence is 13 residues long. V lost 6 bases to trimming and J lost 4 bases; unmatched junction nucleotides: 7. Germline CDR1 is SQVTM and CDR2 is ANQGSEA. CDR3 sequence reads: CSVRTGERYEQYF. The DNA for the CDR3 is TGCAGCGTGAGGACAGGGGAGAGGTACGAGCAGTACTTC.

This clonotype has ten or more counts. The V gene is TRBV28, the J gene TRBJ2-2; perhaps TRBD2 as D (6 bases). The germline V gene has CDR1 MDHEN and CDR2 SYDVKM. V dropped 6 bases and J dropped 8 bases, with 16 bases sitting between them. This CDR3 has 14 amino acids. The CDR3 DNA sequence: TGTGCCAGCAGCCTGGGGACTCCGGGAGGGGAGCTGTTTTTT. This sequence encodes CASSLGTPGGELFF.

This clonotype was found many times. The V call is TRBV28, the J call TRBJ2-7; 8 bases line up with TRBD1. The trim removed 4 bases at V and 5 bases at J, leaving 7 bases unmatched. CDR1 and CDR2 (germline): MDHEN, SYDVKM. The CDR3 spans 14 residues. CDR3 protein: CASSSRTGFNEQYF. CDR3 nucleotides: TGTGCCAGCAGTTCCCGGACAGGGTTTAACGAGCAGTACTTC.

This clonotype was counted a single time. The chain employs TRBV12-3 or TRBV12-4 and TRBJ2-7; TRBD1 is a possible D gene (5 bases). Trimming took off 6 bases at V and 3 bases at J, with 15 bases between the two ends. The CDR3 is 14 residues long. CDR3: CASSRQGAGYEQYF. In DNA form, the CDR3 reads TGTGCCAGCAGCAGACAAGGGGCAGGCTACGAGCAGTACTTC.

In this sample, this clonotype turned up a few times. The chain is built from TRBV29-1 and TRBJ2-3; D uncertain. V dropped 0 bases and J dropped 1 base, with 11 bases sitting between them. This CDR3 spans 15 amino acids. In germline, CDR1 is SQVTM, CDR2 ANQGSEA. CDR3 sequence reads: CSVEDLGSRTDTQYF. The DNA of the CDR3 is TGCAGCGTTGAAGATCTGGGCAGCCGCACAGATACGCAGTATTTT.

The chain has TRBV9 and TRBJ1-3, with D unclear. Deletions cut 0 bases from V and 2 bases from J, with 9 bases between. CDR1 is SGDLS, CDR2 YYNGEE, per germline. The CDR3 is made up of 15 amino acids. CDR3 sequence reads: CASSVGGQPGNTIYF. CDR3 sequence (DNA): TGTGCCAGCAGCGTAGGAGGTCAGCCTGGAAACACCATATATTTT.

This chain uses TRBV27 with TRBJ1-2, with D possibly being TRBD1 (6 bases). CDR1 and CDR2 (germline): MNHEY, SMNVEV (reference sequence). With 4 bases removed from V and 8 bases from J, the gap between germline ends came to 14 bases. CDR3 length: 13 residues. The CDR3 reads CASSYRDMNGYTF. The CDR3 DNA reads TGTGCCAGCAGTTACCGGGACATGAACGGCTACACCTTC.

This clonotype was seen repeatedly, ten times or more. This sequence joins TRBV9 and TRBJ2-3; D unclear. This CDR3 has 15 amino acids. Germline-derived CDR1 and CDR2 are SGDLS and YYNGEE. V gave up 0 bases and J gave up 5 bases, with 13 bases separating them. CDR3 sequence (DNA): TGTGCCAGCAGCGTAGTTCCGGGCCTGATAGATACGCAGTATTTT. Translated: CASSVVPGLIDTQYF.

This clonotype was seen at least ten times. The chain recombines TRBV29-1 with TRBJ2-2, with D uncertain. In germline, CDR1 is SQVTM, CDR2 ANQGSEA. The CDR3 runs 12 residues. Trimming left V 6 bases short and J 1 base short, with 6 bases between. CDR3 sequence: CSVQKNTGELFF. The CDR3 DNA sequence: TGCAGCGTACAAAAGAACACCGGGGAGCTGTTTTTT.

J is TRBJ2-5 and V is TRBV28, with D perhaps given as TRBD1 or TRBD2 (5 bases each). CDR3 length equals 14 residues. Germline V gives CDR1 MDHEN, CDR2 SYDVKM. Trimming removed 0 bases at V and 4 bases at J, with 9 bases between. The CDR3 DNA sequence: TGTGCCAGCAGTTTATGGGACGGGACAGAGACCCAGTACTTC. This gives the protein CASSLWDGTETQYF.

This clonotype was picked up a small number of times. The chain combines TRBV24-1 with TRBJ2-1; D assignment may be TRBD1 or TRBD2 (5 bases each). V lost 5 bases and J lost 4, with 20 bases in between. The CDR3 runs to 17 residues. Germline-derived CDR1 and CDR2 are KGHDR and SFDVKD. CDR3 sequence (DNA): TGTGCCACCAGTGCGCGTGAGAGGGGTCCCGGATACAATGAGCAGTTCTTC. Translating gives CATSARERGPGYNEQFF.

The chain combines TRBV7-9 with TRBJ2-4; D might be TRBD2 (5 bases). There are 17 residues in the CDR3. From germline, CDR1 is SEHNR and CDR2 FQNEAQ (reference sequence). The V and J ends lost 5 bases and 0 bases respectively, with 17 bases between them. The CDR3 spells CASSPPVSAGAKNIQYF. The CDR3 nucleotides read TGTGCCAGCAGCCCCCCCGTATCGGCGGGAGCCAAAAACATTCAGTACTTC.

This clonotype occurred many times. The rearrangement joins TRBV5-6 to TRBJ2-3; 10 nucleotides align to TRBD1. CDR3 length: 18 amino acids. The V and J ends lost 3 bases and 3 bases, in that order; junction bases with no gene match: 13. CDR1 and CDR2 (germline): SGHDT, YYEEEE. In DNA form, the CDR3 reads TGTGCCAGCAGCTGGACGACCGGGACAGGGGCTTGGACAGATACGCAGTATTTT. This sequence encodes CASSWTTGTGAWTDTQYF.

This clonotype was counted only a few times. The chain employs TRBV27 and TRBJ2-2, with D tentatively TRBD1 (6 bases). Germline CDR1 reads MNHEY; CDR2 reads SMNVEV (reference sequence). V was shortened by 5 bases and J by 6 bases, with 13 bases between the two germline ends. The CDR3 runs 14 residues. CDR3 DNA sequence: TGTGCCAGCAGTAAACAGGGATTCGCCGGGGAGCTGTTTTTT. Amino acids: CASSKQGFAGELFF.

The chain carries TRBV7-2 and TRBJ2-1, with TRBD2 identical over 11 bases. The trim removed 3 bases at V and 8 bases at J, leaving 6 bases unmatched. Germline V gene data show CDR1 as SGHTA and CDR2 as FQGNSA. CDR3 size: 15 residues. Here the CDR3 DNA reads TGTGCCAGCAGCTTGCTAGCGGGAGGTGCCGATGAGCAGTTCTTC. This codes for CASSLLAGGADEQFF. The full variable domain, with the rest looked up from reference TRBV7-2 and TRBJ2-1, is GAGVSQSPSNKVTEKGKDVELRCDPISGHTALYWYRQSLGQGLEFLIYFQGNSAPDKSGLPSDRFSAERTGGSVSTLTIQRTQQEDSAVYLCASSLLAGGADEQFFGPGTRLTVL.

The V and J genes are TRBV5-1 and TRBJ1-1; 10 bases line up with TRBD1. The trim removed 6 bases at V and 3 bases at J, leaving 2 bases unmatched. This CDR3 region has 13 residues. Germline V gene data show CDR1 as SGHRS and CDR2 as YFSETQ. Here the CDR3 reads CASTGQGDTEAFF. CDR3 DNA sequence: TGCGCCAGCACCGGACAGGGGGACACTGAAGCTTTCTTT. Full variable domain (outside the CDR3, taken from reference TRBV5-1 and TRBJ1-1): KAGVTQTPRYLIKTRGQQVTLSCSPISGHRSVSWYQQTPGQGLQFLFEYFSETQRNKGNFPGRFSGRQFSNSRSEMNVSTLELGDSALYLCASTGQGDTEAFFGQGTRLTVV.

Ten or more counts support this clonotype. This chain uses TRBV15 with TRBJ2-5; TRBD1 matches 10 bases. Germline lookup yields CDR1 LNHNV and CDR2 YYDKDF (reference sequence). This CDR3 is 16 amino acids long. V lost 0 bases to trimming and J lost 3 bases; unmatched junction nucleotides: 4. The CDR3 reads CATSRDPGTGEETQYF. In DNA, the CDR3 is TGTGCCACCAGCAGAGACCCCGGGACAGGGGAAGAGACCCAGTACTTC. The complete variable domain, with remaining parts taken from reference TRBV15 and TRBJ2-5, reads DAMVIQNPRYQVTQFGKPVTLSCSQTLNHNVMYWYQQKSSQAPKLLFHYYDKDFNNEADTPDNFQSRRPNTSFCFLDIRSPGLGDTAMYLCATSRDPGTGEETQYFGPGTRLLVL.

This clonotype was counted only a few times. V and J are TRBV19 and TRBJ2-5; possibly TRBD2 for D (7 bases). Trimming left V 5 bases short and J 7 bases short, with 14 bases between. Germline V gives CDR1 LNHDA, CDR2 SQIVND (reference sequence). This CDR3 has 13 residues. The CDR3 DNA follows: TGTGCCAGTAGTCCTGCGGGGGCCCGGACCCAGTACTTC. Protein: CASSPAGARTQYF.

The chain links TRBV28 to TRBJ2-3, with 9 bases fitting TRBD1. V gave up 5 bases and J gave up 4 bases; unmatched junction bases: 7. Germline lookup yields CDR1 MDHEN and CDR2 SYDVKM. This CDR3 spans 15 amino acids. The CDR3 protein is CASSLGGQGPDTQYF. The CDR3 DNA is TGTGCCAGCAGTCTCGGGGGACAGGGCCCAGATACGCAGTATTTT.